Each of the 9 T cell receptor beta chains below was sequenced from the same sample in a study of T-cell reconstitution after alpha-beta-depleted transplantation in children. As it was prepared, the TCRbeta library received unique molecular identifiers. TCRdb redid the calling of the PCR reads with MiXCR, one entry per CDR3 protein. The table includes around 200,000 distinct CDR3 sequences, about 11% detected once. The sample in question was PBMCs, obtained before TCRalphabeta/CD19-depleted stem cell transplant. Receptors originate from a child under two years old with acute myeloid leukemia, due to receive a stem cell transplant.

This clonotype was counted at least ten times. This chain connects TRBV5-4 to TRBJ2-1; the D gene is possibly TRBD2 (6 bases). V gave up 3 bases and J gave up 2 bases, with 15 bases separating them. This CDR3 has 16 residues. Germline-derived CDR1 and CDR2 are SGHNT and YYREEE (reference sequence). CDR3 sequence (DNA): TGTGCCAGCAGCTCCACTAGCACCTTTACCTACAATGAGCAGTTCTTC. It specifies CASSSTSTFTYNEQFF.

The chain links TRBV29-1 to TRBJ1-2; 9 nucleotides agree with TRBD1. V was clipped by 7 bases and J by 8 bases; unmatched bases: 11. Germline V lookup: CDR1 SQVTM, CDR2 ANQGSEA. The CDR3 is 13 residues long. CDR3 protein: CSAWDRVSSGYTF. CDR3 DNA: TGCAGCGCTTGGGACAGGGTATCATCAGGCTACACCTTC.

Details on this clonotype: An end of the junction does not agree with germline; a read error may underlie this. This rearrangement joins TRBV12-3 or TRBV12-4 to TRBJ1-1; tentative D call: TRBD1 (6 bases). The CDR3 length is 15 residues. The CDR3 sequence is CATSLVPDRVTEAFF. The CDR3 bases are TGTGCCACCAGTTTAGTCCCGGACAGAGTCACTGAAGCTTTCTTT.

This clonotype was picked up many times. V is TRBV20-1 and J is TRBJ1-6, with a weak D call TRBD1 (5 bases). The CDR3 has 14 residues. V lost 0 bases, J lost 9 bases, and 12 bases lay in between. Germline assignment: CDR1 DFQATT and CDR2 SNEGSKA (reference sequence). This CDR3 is CSARDQKGLSPLHF. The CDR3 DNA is TGCAGTGCTAGAGATCAGAAGGGGCTTTCACCCCTCCACTTT.

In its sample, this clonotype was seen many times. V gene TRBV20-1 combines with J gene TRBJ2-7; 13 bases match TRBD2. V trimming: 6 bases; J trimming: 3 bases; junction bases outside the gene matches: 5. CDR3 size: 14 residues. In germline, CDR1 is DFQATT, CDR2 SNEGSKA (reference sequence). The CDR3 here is CSAQLAGGGYEQYF. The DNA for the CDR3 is TGCAGTGCACAACTAGCGGGAGGGGGCTACGAGCAGTACTTC.

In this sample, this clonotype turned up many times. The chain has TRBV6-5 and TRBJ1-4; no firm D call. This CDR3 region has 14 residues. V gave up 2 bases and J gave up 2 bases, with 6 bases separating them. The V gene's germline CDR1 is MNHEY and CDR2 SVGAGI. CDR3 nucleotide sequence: TGTGCCAGCAGTTACAGGGCCACTAATGAAAAACTGTTTTTT. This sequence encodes CASSYRATNEKLFF.

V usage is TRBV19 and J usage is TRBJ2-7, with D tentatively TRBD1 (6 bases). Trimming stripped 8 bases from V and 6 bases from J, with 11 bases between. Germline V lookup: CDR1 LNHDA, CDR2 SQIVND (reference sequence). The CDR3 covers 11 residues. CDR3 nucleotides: TGTGCCAGTGGTACAGGGCGCGAGCAGTACTTC. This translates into CASGTGREQYF. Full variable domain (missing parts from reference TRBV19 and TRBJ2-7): DGGITQSPKYLFRKEGQNVTLSCEQNLNHDAMYWYRQDPGQGLRLIYYSQIVNDFQKGDIAEGYSVSREKKESFPLTVTSAQKNPTAFYLCASGTGREQYFGPGTRLTVT.

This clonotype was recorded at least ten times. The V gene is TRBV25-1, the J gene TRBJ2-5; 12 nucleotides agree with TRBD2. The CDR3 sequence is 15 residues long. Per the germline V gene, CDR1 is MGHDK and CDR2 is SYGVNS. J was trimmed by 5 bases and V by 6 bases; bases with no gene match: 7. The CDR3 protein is CASRGLAGGLETQYF. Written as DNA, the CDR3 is TGTGCCAGCAGGGGCCTAGCGGGAGGGCTGGAGACCCAGTACTTC.

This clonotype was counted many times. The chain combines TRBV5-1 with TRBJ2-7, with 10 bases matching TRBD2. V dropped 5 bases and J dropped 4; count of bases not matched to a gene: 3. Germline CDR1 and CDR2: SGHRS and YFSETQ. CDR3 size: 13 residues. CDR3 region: CASRTSGQYEQYF. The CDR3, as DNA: TGCGCCAGCAGGACTAGCGGGCAGTACGAGCAGTACTTC. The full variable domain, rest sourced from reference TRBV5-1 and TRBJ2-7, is KAGVTQTPRYLIKTRGQQVTLSCSPISGHRSVSWYQQTPGQGLQFLFEYFSETQRNKGNFPGRFSGRQFSNSRSEMNVSTLELGDSALYLCASRTSGQYEQYFGPGTRLTVT.